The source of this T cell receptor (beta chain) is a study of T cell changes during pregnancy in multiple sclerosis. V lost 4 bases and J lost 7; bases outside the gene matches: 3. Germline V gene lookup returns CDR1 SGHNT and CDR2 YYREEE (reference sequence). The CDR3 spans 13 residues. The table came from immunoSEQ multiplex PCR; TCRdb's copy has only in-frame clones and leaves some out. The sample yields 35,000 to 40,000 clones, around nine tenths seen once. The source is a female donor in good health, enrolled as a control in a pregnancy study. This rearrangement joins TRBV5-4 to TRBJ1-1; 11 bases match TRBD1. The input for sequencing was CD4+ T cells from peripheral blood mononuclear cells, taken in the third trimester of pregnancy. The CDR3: CASSLGQGVEAFF. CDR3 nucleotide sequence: TGTGCCAGCAGCCTGGGACAGGGGGTTGAAGCTTTCTTT.